Listed here are 3 T cell receptor beta chains from one sample, sequenced in a study of cytomegalovirus exposure and HLA in healthy donors. This PCR relied on a set of 60 Vbeta primers and 13 Jbeta primers. The data were produced by immunoSEQ multiplex PCR, yet TCRdb's version contains in-frame clones alone and is incomplete. Among around 110,000 clones, approximately 81% were seen once, and the ten largest hold around 4.5%. Sequences were obtained from PBMCs. The receptors were sampled from a man between 25 and 39 years old in good health and CMV-seropositive.

V usage is TRBV28 and J usage is TRBJ1-2; TRBD1 agrees at 9 bases. This CDR3 comprises 15 residues. V trimming: 4 bases; J trimming: 6 bases; junction bases outside the gene matches: 9. Germline CDR1 and CDR2: MDHEN and SYDVKM. The CDR3, as DNA: TGTGCCAGCAGTTCGGAGTTCGGGACAGGGAATGGCTACACCTTC. Protein: CASSSEFGTGNGYTF.

On this clone: The same CDR3 can be traced to other DNA sequences in this sample. This chain's CDR3 is CASSVRTSGSPSTDTQYF. In nucleotides, the CDR3 is TGTGCCAGCAGCGTACGGACTAGCGGGAGTCCCAGCACAGATACGCAGTATTTT. The chain joins TRBV4-2 to TRBJ2-3; TRBD2 aligns across 13 bases. The germline V gene has CDR1 LGHNA and CDR2 YNFKEQ. With 5 bases clipped from V and 0 bases from J, the junction kept 8 bases outside the gene matches. The CDR3 is 18 amino acids.

This rearrangement joins TRBV5-6 to TRBJ2-7, with TRBD1 matching 7 bases. The V gene end was trimmed by 4 bases and the J gene end by 4 bases; junction bases not matched to a gene: 5. Germline V gene lookup returns CDR1 SGHDT and CDR2 YYEEEE. The CDR3 is made up of 13 amino acids. CDR3 coding DNA: TGTGCCAGCAGCCCGGGGACAGAGTACGAGCAGTACTTC. Protein product: CASSPGTEYEQYF. The full variable domain, with the rest looked up from reference TRBV5-6 and TRBJ2-7, is DAGVTQSPTHLIKTRGQQVTLRCSPKSGHDTVSWYQQALGQGPQFIFQYYEEEERQRGNFPDRFSGHQFPNYSSELNVNALLLGDSALYLCASSPGTEYEQYFGPGTRLTVT.